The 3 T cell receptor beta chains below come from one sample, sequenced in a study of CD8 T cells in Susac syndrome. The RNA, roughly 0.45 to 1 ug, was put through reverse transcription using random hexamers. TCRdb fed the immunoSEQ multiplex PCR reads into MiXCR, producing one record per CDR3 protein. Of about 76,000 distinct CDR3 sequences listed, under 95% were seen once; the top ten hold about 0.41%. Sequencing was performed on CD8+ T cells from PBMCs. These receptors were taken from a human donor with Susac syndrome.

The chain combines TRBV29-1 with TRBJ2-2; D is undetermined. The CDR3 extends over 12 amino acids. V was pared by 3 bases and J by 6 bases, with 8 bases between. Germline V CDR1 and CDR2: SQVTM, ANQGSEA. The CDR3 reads CSVEVWSGELFF. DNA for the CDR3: TGCAGCGTTGAGGTCTGGTCCGGGGAGCTGTTTTTT.

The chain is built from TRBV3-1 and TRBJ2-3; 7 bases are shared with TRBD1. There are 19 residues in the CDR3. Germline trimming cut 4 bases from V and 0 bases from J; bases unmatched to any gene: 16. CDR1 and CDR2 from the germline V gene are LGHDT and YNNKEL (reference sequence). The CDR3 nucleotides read TGTGCCAGCAGCCCCATGTGGGGTAGACAGGGTGCTAGCACAGATACGCAGTATTTT. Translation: CASSPMWGRQGASTDTQYF.

CDR3 residues: CASSHGQGRQPQHF. The CDR3 bases are TGCGCCAGCAGCCACGGACAGGGCCGTCAGCCCCAGCATTTT. The gene calls are TRBV4-1 and TRBJ1-5; 8 bases are shared with TRBD1. V trimming: 3 bases; J trimming: 6 bases; junction bases outside the gene matches: 4. The CDR3 runs to 14 residues. Per the germline V gene, CDR1 is MGHRA and CDR2 is YSYEKL.